The clone carrying this T cell receptor beta chain was counted between two and nine times. Its antigen is currently unknown. Assay used: immunoSEQ multiplex PCR; TCRdb lists only in-frame clones, some missing. The table lists 60,000 to 90,000 clones, over 70% of them singletons. The data derive from a study of vaccination effects on CD4 cells after COVID-19. Antigen-specific CD4+ T cells were expanded with viral peptide pools in the ViraFEST assay before sequencing. The culture ran for around nine days, and then CD4+ T cells were isolated. Each participant was administered two doses of either the BNT162b2 or the mRNA-1273 vaccine. Cultures used about 2 million PBMC per well, 9 to 10 IU/ml IL-2 and 9.5 to 10 ug/ml peptides. Half-medium changes using IL-2 medium occurred on days 3 and 7. Germline loops: CDR1 KGHSH, CDR2 LQKENI. The CDR3 length is 16 residues. The ends lost 4 bases at V and 1 base at J; junction bases unmatched: 5.

Sequences were derived from CD4+ T cells from PBMCs cultured with HCoV-229E spike peptides, sampled after COVID-19 vaccination. This clonotype was sampled from a human donor who received a COVID-19 vaccine. V and J are TRBV18 and TRBJ2-2; 8 bases fit TRBD1. CDR3 protein: CASSLTGAQNTGELFF. The CDR3 DNA follows: TGTGCCAGCTCACTGACAGGGGCGCAGAACACCGGGGAGCTGTTTTTT.